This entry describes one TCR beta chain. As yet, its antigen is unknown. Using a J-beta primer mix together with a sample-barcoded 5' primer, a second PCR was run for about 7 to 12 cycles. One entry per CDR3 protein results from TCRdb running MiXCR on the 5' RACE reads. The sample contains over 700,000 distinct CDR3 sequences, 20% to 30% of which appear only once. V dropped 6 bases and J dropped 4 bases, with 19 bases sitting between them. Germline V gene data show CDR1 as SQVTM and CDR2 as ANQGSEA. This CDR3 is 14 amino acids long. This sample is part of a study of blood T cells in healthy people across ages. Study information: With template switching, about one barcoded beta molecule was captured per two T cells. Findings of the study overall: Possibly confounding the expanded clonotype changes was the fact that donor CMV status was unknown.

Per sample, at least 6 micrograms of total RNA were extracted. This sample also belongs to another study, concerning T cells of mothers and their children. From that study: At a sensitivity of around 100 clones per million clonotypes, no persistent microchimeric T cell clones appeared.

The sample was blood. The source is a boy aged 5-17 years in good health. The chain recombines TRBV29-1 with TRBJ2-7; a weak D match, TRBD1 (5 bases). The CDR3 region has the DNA TGCAGCGTAGTCGACAGAAACTCGGTTTACGAGCAGTACTTC. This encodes CSVVDRNSVYEQYF.